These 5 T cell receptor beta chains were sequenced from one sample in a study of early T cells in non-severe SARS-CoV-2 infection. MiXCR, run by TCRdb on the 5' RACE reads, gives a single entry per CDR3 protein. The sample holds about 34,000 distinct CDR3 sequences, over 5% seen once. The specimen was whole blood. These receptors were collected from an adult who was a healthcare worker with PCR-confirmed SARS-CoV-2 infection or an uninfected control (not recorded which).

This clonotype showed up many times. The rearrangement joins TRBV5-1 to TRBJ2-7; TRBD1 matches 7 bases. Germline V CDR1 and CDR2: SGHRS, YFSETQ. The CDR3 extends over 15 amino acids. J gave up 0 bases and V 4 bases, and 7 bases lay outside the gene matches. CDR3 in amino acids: CASSADGTASYEQYF. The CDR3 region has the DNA TGCGCCAGCAGCGCGGACGGGACAGCCTCCTACGAGCAGTACTTC. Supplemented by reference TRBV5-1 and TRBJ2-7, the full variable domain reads KAGVTQTPRYLIKTRGQQVTLSCSPISGHRSVSWYQQTPGQGLQFLFEYFSETQRNKGNFPGRFSGRQFSNSRSEMNVSTLELGDSALYLCASSADGTASYEQYFGPGTRLTVT.

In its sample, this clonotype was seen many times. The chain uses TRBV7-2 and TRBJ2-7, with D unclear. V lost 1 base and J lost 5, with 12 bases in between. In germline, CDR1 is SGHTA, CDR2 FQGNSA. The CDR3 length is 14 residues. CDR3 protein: CASSLVLLRDEQYF. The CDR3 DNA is TGTGCCAGCAGCTTAGTTCTCCTTCGGGACGAGCAGTACTTC.

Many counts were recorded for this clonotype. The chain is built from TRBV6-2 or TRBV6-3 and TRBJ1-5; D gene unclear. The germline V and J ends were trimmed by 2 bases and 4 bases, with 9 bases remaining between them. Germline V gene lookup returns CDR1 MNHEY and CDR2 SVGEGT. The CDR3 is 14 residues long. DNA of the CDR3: TGTGCCAGCAGTTACAGGGAACGAAATCAGCCCCAGCATTTT. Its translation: CASSYRERNQPQHF.

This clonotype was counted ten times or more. CDR3 DNA: TGTGCCAGCAGCCAGGTTAGGGCGAACACTGAAGCTTTCTTT. Translated, it gives CASSQVRANTEAFF. V usage is TRBV28 and J usage is TRBJ1-1; D gene unclear. The V and J ends lost 6 bases and 1 base respectively, with 12 bases between them. CDR3 length: 14 residues. The germline CDR1 and CDR2 sequences are MDHEN and SYDVKM.

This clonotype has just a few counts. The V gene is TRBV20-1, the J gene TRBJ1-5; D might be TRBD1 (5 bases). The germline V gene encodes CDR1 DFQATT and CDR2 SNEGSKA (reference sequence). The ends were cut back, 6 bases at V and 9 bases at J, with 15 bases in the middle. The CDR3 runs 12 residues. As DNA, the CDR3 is TGCAGTGCACAGAGTGGGGGTTCGCCCCAGCATTTT. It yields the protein CSAQSGGSPQHF.